This T cell receptor beta chain originates from a study of human T cells and chemical hapten exposure. For the study at large: Donors were sensitized with 2% DPC on the upper inner arm. DPC (0.01%) was patch tested on the upper back and read at 6 days.

Indicated time point: pre-sensitization, week 0. The treatment here: therapeutic diphenylcyclopropenone sensitization with weekly scalp DPC. In TCRdb, the RACE reads were re-called with MiXCR into one record per CDR3 protein. The data hold fewer than 350,000 distinct CDR3 sequences, with almost 8% observed a single time. There are a few counts of this clonotype. Its matching antigen is unknown. Study-level findings and limits: Expanded TCRs created a significantly greater count of big CDR3 similarity clusters than controls did.

CDR1 and CDR2 from the germline V gene are SGHDN and FVKESK. This CDR3 spans 16 amino acids. V lost 0 bases and J lost 2, with 14 bases in between. V and J are TRBV14 and TRBJ2-7; D perhaps matches TRBD2 (5 bases). The sample here was whole blood, taken in connection with sensitization to the hapten diphenylcyclopropenone (DPC). The clonotype was recovered from a young man with alopecia areata. Some clones in this sample may be carry-over from other donors' samples. The chain's CDR3 is CASSQDYRRRAYEQYV. For the CDR3, the DNA is TGTGCCAGCAGCCAAGATTATCGCCGGCGGGCCTACGAGCAGTACGTC.